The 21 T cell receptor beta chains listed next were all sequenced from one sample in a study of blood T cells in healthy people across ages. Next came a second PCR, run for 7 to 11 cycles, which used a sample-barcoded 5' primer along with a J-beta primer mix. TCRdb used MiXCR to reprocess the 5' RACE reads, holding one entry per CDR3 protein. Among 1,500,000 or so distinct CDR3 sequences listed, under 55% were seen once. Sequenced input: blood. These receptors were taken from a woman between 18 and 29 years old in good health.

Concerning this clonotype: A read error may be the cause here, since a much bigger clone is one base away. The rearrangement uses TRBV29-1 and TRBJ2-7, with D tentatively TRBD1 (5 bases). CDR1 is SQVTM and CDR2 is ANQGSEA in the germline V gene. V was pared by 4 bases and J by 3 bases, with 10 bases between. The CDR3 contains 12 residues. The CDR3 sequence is CSVAGRVYEQYF. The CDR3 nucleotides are TGCAGCGTTGCGGGCAGGGTCTACGAGCAGTACTTC.

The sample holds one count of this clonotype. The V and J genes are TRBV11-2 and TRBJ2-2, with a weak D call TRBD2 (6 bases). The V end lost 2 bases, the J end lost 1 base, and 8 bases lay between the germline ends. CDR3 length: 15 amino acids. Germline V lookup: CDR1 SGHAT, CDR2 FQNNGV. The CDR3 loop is CASSLISGNTGELFF. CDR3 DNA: TGTGCCAGCAGCTTAATTAGCGGGAACACCGGGGAGCTGTTTTTT. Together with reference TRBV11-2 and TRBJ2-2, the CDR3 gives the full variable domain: EAGVAQSPRYKIIEKRQSVAFWCNPISGHATLYWYQQILGQGPKLLIQFQNNGVVDDSQLPKDRFSAERLKGVDSTLKIQPAKLEDSAVYLCASSLISGNTGELFFGEGSRLTVL.

This chain's CDR3 is CASSSDAGTAYSPLHF. CDR3 bases: TGCGCCAGCAGCTCGGACGCCGGGACAGCCTATTCACCCCTCCACTTT. The chain couples TRBV5-1 to TRBJ1-6; 7 positions agree with TRBD1. CDR3 length equals 16 residues. Germline values: CDR1 SGHRS, CDR2 YFSETQ. V shed 3 bases, J shed 8 bases, and the junction held 11 bases outside the gene matches. Variable domain in full (rest from reference TRBV5-1 and TRBJ1-6): KAGVTQTPRYLIKTRGQQVTLSCSPISGHRSVSWYQQTPGQGLQFLFEYFSETQRNKGNFPGRFSGRQFSNSRSEMNVSTLELGDSALYLCASSSDAGTAYSPLHFGNGTRLTVT.

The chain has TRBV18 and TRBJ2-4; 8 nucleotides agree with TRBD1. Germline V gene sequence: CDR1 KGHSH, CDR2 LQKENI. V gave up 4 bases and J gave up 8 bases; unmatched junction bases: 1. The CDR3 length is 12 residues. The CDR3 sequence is CASSHRGDIQYF. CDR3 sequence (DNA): TGTGCCAGCTCACACAGGGGGGACATTCAGTACTTC.

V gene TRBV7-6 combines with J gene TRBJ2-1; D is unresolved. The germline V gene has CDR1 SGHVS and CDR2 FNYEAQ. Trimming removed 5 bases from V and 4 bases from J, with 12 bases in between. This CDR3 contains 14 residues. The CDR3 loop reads CASSQRPLYNEQFF. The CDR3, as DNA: TGTGCCAGCAGCCAACGACCCCTATACAATGAGCAGTTCTTC.

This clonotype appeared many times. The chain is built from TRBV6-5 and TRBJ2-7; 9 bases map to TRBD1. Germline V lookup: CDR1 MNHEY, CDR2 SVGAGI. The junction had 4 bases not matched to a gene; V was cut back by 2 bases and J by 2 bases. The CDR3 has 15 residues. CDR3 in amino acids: CASSYRGQGAYEQYF. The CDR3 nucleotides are TGTGCCAGCAGTTACAGGGGACAGGGAGCCTACGAGCAGTACTTC.

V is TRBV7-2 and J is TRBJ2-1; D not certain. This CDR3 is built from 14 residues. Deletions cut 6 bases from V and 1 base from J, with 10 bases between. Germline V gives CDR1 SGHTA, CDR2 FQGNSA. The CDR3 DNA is TGTGCCAGCAGTGAAACTGTATCCTACAATGAGCAGTTCTTC. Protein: CASSETVSYNEQFF.

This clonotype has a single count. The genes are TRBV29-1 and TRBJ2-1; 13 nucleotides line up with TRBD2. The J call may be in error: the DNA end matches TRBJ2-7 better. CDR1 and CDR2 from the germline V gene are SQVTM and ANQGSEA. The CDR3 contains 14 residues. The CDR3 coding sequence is TGCAGCGTTACTAGCGGGAGGGGCGGGAATGAGCAGTACTTC. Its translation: CSVTSGRGGNEQYF.

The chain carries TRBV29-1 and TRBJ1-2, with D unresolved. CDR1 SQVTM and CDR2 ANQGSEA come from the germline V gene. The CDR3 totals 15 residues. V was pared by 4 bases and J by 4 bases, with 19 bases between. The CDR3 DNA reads TGCAGCGTTGGGGGAGTACGACCGTCCGGCTATGGCTACACCTTC. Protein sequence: CSVGGVRPSGYGYTF. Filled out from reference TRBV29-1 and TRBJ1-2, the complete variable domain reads SAVISQKPSRDICQRGTSLTIQCQVDSQVTMMFWYRQQPGQSLTLIATANQGSEATYESGFVIDKFPISRPNLTFSTLTVSNMSPEDSSIYLCSVGGVRPSGYGYTFGSGTRLTVV.

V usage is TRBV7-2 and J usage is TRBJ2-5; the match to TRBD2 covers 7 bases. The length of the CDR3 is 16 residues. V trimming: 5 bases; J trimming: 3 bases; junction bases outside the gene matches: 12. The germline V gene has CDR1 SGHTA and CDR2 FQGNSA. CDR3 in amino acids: CASSGGEGGKEETQYF. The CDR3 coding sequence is TGTGCCAGCAGCGGTGGAGAGGGAGGGAAAGAAGAGACCCAGTACTTC.

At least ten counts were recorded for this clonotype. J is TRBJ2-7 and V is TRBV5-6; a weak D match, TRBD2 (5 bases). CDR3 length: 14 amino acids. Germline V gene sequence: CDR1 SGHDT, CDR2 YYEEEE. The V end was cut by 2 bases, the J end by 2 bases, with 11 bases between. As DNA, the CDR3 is TGTGCCAGCAGCTTAACCGGGATTACCTACGAGCAGTACTTC. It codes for CASSLTGITYEQYF.

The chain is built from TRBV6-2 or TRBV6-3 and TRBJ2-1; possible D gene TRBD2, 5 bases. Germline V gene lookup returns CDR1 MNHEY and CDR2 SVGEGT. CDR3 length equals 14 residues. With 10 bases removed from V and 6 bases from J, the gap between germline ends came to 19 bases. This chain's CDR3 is CATLEGGRGNEQFF. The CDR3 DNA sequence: TGTGCCACCCTCGAAGGCGGGCGCGGCAATGAGCAGTTCTTC.

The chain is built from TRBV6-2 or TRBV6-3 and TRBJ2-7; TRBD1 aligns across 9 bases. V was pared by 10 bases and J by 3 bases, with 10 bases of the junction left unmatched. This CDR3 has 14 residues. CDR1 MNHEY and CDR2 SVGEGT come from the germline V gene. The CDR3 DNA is TGTGCCACTAGATCGGGACAGGGAAGCTACGAGCAGTACTTC. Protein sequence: CATRSGQGSYEQYF.

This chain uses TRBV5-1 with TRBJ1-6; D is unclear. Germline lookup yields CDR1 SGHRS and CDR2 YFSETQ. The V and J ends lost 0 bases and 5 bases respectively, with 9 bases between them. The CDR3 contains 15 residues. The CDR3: CASSLGTVDNSPLHF. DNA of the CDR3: TGCGCCAGCAGCTTGGGGACGGTAGATAATTCACCCCTCCACTTT.

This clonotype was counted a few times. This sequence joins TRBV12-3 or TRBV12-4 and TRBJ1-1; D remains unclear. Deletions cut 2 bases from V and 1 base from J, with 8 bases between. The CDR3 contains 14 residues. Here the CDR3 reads CASSLKLANTEAFF. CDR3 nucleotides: TGTGCCAGCAGTTTAAAGCTAGCGAACACTGAAGCTTTCTTT.

CDR3 DNA sequence: TGCGCCAGCAGCCAAGAAGGCCTTCCAGGTTACAATGAGCAGTTCTTC. It encodes CASSQEGLPGYNEQFF. J is TRBJ2-1 and V is TRBV4-3, with D unclear. The germline V gene encodes CDR1 LGHNA and CDR2 YSLEER. Trimming stripped 0 bases from V and 4 bases from J, with 13 bases between. This CDR3 has 16 residues.

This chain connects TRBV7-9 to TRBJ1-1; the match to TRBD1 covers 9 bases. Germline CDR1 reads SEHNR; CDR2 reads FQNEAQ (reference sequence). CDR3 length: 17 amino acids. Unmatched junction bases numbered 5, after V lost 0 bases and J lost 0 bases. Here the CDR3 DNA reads TGTGCCAGCAGCTTAGCACAGGGGACAGGGATGAACACTGAAGCTTTCTTT. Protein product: CASSLAQGTGMNTEAFF. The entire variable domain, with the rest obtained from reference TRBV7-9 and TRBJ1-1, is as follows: DTGVSQNPRHKITKRGQNVTFRCDPISEHNRLYWYRQTLGQGPEFLTYFQNEAQLEKSRLLSDRFSAERPKGSFSTLEIQRTEQGDSAMYLCASSLAQGTGMNTEAFFGQGTRLTVV.

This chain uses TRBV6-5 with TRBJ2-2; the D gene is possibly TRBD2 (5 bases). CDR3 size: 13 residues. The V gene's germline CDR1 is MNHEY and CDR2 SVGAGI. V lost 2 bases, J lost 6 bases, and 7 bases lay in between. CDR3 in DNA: TGTGCCAGCAGTTACGGGAGCGCCGGGGAGCTGTTTTTT. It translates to CASSYGSAGELFF.

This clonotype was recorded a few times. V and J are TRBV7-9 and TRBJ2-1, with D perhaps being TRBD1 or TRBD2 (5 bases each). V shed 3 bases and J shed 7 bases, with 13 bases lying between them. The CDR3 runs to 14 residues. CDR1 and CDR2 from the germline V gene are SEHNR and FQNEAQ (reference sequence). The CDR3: CASSFPGRQNEQFF. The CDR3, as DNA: TGTGCCAGCAGCTTCCCGGGACGCCAAAATGAGCAGTTCTTC.

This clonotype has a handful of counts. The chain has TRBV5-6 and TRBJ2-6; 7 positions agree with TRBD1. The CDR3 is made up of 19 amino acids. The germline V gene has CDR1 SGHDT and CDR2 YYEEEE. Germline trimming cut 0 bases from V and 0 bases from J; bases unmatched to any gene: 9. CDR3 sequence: CASSLVRAGGISGANVLTF. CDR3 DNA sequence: TGTGCCAGCAGCTTGGTACGGGCAGGGGGAATCTCTGGGGCCAACGTCCTGACTTTC.

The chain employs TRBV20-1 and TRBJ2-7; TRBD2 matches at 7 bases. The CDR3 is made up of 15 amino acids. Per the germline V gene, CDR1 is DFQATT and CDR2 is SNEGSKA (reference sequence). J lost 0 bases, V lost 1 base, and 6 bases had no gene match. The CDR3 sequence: CSARAVAGFSYEQYF. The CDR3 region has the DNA TGCAGTGCTAGAGCGGTAGCGGGTTTCTCCTACGAGCAGTACTTC.